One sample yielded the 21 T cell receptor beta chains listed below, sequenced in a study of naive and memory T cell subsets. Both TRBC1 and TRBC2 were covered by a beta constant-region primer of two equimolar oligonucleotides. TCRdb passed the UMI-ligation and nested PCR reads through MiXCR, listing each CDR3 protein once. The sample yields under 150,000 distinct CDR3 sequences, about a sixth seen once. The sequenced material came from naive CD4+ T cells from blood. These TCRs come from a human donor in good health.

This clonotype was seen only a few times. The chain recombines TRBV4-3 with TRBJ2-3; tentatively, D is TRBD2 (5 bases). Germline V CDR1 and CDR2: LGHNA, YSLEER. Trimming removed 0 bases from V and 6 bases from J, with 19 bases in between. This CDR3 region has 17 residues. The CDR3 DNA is TGCGCCAGCAGCCAAGACATTTACGGGCGGAGGAGGGATACGCAGTATTTT. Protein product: CASSQDIYGRRRDTQYF.

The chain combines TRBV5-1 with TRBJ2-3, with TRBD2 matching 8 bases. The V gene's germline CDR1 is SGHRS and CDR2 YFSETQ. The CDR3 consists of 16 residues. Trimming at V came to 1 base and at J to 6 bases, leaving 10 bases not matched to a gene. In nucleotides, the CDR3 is TGCGCCAGCAGCTTGAGTCCGGGAGGGATTGGGGATACGCAGTATTTT. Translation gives CASSLSPGGIGDTQYF.

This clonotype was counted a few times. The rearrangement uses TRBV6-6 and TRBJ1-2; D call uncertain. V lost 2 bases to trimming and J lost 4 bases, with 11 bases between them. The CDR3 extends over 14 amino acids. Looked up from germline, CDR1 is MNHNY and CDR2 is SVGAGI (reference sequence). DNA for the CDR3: TGTGCCAGCAGTTACCGCGGTCAGGCCTATGGCTACACCTTC. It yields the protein CASSYRGQAYGYTF.

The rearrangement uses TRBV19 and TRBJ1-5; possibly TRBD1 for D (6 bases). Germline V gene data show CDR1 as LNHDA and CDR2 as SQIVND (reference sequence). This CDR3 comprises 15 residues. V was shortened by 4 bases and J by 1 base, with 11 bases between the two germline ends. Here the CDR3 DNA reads TGTGCCAGTAGTAATCAGGGGAGCAGCAATCAGCCCCAGCATTTT. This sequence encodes CASSNQGSSNQPQHF.

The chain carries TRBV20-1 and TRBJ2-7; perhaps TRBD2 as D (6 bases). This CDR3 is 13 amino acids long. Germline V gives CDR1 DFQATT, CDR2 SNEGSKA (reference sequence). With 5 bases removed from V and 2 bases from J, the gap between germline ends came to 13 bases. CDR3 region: CSAPGLGPYEQYF. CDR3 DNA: TGCAGTGCTCCGGGACTGGGACCCTACGAGCAGTACTTC.

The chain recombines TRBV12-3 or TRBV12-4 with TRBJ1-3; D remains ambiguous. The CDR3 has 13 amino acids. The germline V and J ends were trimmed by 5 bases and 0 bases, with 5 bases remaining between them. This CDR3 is CASSLRSGNTIYF. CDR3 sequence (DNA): TGTGCCAGCAGTCTCCGCTCTGGAAACACCATATATTTT.

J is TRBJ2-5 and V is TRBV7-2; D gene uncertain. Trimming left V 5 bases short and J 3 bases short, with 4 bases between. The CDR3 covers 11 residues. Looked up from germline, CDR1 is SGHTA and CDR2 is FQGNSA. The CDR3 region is CASSAKETQYF. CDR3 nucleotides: TGTGCCAGCAGCGCCAAAGAGACCCAGTACTTC.

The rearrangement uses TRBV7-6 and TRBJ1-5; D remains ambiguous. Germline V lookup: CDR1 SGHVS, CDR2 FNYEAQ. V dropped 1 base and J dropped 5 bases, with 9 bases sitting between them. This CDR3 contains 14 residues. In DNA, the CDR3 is TGTGCCAGCAGCTTAGAGAGCATGGATCAGCCCCAGCATTTT. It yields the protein CASSLESMDQPQHF.

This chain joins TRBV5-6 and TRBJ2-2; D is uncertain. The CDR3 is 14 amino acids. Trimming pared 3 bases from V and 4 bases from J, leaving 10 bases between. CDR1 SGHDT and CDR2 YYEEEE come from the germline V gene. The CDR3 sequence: CASSSRRSTGELFF. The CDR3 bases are TGTGCCAGCAGCTCCCGACGGAGCACCGGGGAGCTGTTTTTT.

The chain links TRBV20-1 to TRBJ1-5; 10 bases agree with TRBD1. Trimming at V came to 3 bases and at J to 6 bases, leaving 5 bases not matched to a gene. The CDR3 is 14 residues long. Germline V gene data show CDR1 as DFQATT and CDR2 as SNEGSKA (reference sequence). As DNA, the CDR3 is TGCAGTGCTAGGGGGGACAGGGGCGGTCAGCCCCAGCATTTT. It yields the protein CSARGDRGGQPQHF.

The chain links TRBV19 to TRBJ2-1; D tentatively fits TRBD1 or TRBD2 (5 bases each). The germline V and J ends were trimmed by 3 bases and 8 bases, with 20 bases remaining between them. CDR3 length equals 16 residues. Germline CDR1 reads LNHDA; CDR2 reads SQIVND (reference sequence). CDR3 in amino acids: CASSIGGVGSFYEQFF. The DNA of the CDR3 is TGTGCCAGTAGTATTGGGGGAGTCGGATCATTCTATGAGCAGTTCTTC.

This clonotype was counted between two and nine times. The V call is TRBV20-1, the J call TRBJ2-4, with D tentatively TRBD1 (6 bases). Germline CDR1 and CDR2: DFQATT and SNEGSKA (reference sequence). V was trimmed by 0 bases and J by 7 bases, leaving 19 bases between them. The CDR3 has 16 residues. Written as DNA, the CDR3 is TGCAGTGCTAGAGATTTTTTTGAGGGGGTGAGGAACATTCAGTACTTC. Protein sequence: CSARDFFEGVRNIQYF.

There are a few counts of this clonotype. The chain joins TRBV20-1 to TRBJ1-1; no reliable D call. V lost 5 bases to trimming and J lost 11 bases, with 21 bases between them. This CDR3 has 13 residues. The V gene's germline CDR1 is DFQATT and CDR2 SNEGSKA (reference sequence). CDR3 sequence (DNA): TGCAGTGCTCTCGCCGGGCCCCTCTTTGGGGCTTTCTTT. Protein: CSALAGPLFGAFF.

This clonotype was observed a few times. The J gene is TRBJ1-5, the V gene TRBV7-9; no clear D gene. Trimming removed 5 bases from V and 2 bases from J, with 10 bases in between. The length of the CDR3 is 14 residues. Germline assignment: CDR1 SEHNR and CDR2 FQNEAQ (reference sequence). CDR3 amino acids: CASSRDAGNQPQHF. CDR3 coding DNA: TGTGCCAGCAGCCGTGACGCGGGCAATCAGCCCCAGCATTTT.

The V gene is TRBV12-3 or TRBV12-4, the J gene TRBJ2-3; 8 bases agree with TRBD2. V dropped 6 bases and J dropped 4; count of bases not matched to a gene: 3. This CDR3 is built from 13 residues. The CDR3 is CASRTGGADTQYF. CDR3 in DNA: TGTGCCAGCAGGACGGGAGGGGCAGATACGCAGTATTTT.

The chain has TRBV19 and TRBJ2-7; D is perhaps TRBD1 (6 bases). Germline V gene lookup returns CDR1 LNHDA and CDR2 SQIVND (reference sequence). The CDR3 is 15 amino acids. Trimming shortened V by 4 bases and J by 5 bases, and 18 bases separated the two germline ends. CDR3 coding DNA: TGTGCCAGTAGTAAAGGAGCAGGGGCACTCGACGAGCAGTACTTC. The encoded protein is CASSKGAGALDEQYF.

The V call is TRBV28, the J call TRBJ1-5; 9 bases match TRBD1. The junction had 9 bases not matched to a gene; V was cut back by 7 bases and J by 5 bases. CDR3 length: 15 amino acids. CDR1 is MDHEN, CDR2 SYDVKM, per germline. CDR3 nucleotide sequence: TGTGCCAGCAACTTCGGACAGGGGAGCGATCAGCCCCAGCATTTT. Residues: CASNFGQGSDQPQHF. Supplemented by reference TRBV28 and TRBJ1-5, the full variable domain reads DVKVTQSSRYLVKRTGEKVFLECVQDMDHENMFWYRQDPGLGLRLIYFSYDVKMKEKGDIPEGYSVSREKKERFSLILESASTNQTSMYLCASNFGQGSDQPQHFGDGTRLSIL.

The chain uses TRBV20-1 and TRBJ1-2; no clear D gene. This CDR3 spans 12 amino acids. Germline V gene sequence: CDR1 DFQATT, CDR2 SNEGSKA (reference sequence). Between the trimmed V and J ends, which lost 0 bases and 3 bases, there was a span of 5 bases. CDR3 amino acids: CSARDGDYGYTF. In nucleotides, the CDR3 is TGCAGTGCTAGAGATGGGGACTATGGCTACACCTTC.

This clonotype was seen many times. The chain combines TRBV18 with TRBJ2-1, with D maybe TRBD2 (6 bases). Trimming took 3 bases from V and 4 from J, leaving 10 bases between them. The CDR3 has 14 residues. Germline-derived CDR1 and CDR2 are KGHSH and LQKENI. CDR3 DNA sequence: TGTGCCAGCTCACCCTCCGGGACTTACAATGAGCAGTTCTTC. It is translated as CASSPSGTYNEQFF.

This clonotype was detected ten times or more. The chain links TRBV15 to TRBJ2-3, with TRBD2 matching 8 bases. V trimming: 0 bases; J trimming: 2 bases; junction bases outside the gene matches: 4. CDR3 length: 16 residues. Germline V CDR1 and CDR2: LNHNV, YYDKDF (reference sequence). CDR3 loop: CATSRESGSSTDTQYF. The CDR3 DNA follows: TGTGCCACCAGCAGAGAAAGCGGGAGTTCCACAGATACGCAGTATTTT.

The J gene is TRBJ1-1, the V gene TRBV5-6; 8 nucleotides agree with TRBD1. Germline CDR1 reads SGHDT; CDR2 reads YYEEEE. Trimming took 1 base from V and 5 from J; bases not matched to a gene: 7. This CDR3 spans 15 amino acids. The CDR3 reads CASSLLPGGYTEAFF. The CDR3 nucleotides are TGTGCCAGCAGCTTGTTACCAGGGGGCTATACTGAAGCTTTCTTT.